The 29 T cell receptor beta chains listed next were all sequenced from one sample in a study of T cell clonality in common variable immunodeficiency. Overall study findings and caveats: Fewer deletions and N-nucleotide insertions were reportedly seen in common variable immunodeficiency TCR beta sequences.

The antigens of these receptors remain unknown. Measured with immunoSEQ multiplex PCR; TCRdb has only the in-frame clones, and not every one. There are roughly 2,500 clones in the sample, none observed a single time. The sequenced sample consisted of peripheral blood mononuclear cells. These receptors were obtained from a human donor with common variable immunodeficiency.

This clone has only a few counts. The CDR3 extends 3 residues past the end of the read, so its final part is completed from the germline J gene. The gene calls are TRBV7-9 and TRBJ1-2, with a weak D call TRBD1 (6 bases). The germline V gene has CDR1 SEHNR and CDR2 FQNEAQ (reference sequence). V dropped 5 bases and J dropped 3 bases, with 10 bases sitting between them. The CDR3 spans 13 residues. This CDR3 is CASSQGQYYGYTF. The part of the CDR3 DNA that was read is TGTGCCAGCAGCCAGGGACAATACTATGGC.

This clone has only a few counts. The CDR3 end is not reached by the read, which stops 3 residues before it; the germline J gene fills it in. This chain connects TRBV7-2 to TRBJ2-3; no clear D gene. Germline assignment: CDR1 SGHTA and CDR2 FQGNSA. This CDR3 comprises 12 residues. The CDR3 sequence: CASSLSLNAQYF. CDR3 bases read: TGTGCCAGCAGCTTATCTCTAAACGCG.

A word on this clone: Read data end 3 residues before the CDR3 end; the end is taken from the germline J gene. The rearrangement links TRBV19 to TRBJ2-5; D gene uncertain. With 1 base removed from V and 5 bases from J, the gap between germline ends came to 11 bases. This CDR3 spans 14 amino acids. Germline CDR1 is LNHDA and CDR2 is SQIVND (reference sequence). The covered CDR3 bases are TGTGCCAGTAGTATAGTTGGCGGTCTGGAGACC. Translation: CASSIVGGLET. The CDR3 as a whole reads CASSIVGGLETQYF.

This clone was detected only a few times. The read finishes 3 residues shy of the CDR3 end, and the germline J gene is used to complete it. The rearrangement uses TRBV30 and TRBJ1-6; D perhaps matches TRBD1 (6 bases). V lost 4 bases, J lost 6 bases, and 13 bases lay in between. CDR3 size: 14 residues. The germline CDR1 and CDR2 sequences are GTSNPN and SVGIG (reference sequence). CDR3 protein: CAWNIIRGNSPLHF. The sequenced part of the CDR3 DNA is TGTGCCTGGAATATCATCAGGGGTAATTCACCC.

This clone is labeled as medium-sized. The observed sequence ends 3 residues before the CDR3 terminus, with the missing tail filled in from the germline J gene. V usage is TRBV5-5 and J usage is TRBJ1-2, with a possible D match to TRBD1 (6 bases). The CDR3 consists of 12 residues. V lost 3 bases, J lost 5 bases, and 8 bases lay in between. Germline CDR1 is SGHKS and CDR2 is YYEKEE (reference sequence). The CDR3 bases that were read are TGTGCCAGCAGCTCCGGACAGTATGGC. This encodes CASSSGQYG. The whole CDR3 is CASSSGQYGYTF. The variable domain in full, completed from reference TRBV5-5 and TRBJ1-2, reads DAGVTQSPTHLIKTRGQQVTLRCSPISGHKSVSWYQQVLGQGPQFIFQYYEKEERGRGNFPDRFSARQFPNYSSELNVNALLLGDSALYLCASSSGQYGYTFGSGTRLTVV.

This clone occurred a few times. The CDR3 end is not reached by the read, which stops 3 residues before it; the germline J gene fills it in. This sequence joins TRBV2 and TRBJ2-7; no firm D call. The germline V and J ends were trimmed by 5 bases and 4 bases, with 6 bases remaining between them. The CDR3 covers 11 residues. CDR1 is SNHLY, CDR2 FYNNEI, per germline. CDR3 DNA, as far as it was read: TGTGCCAGCAGTCCTGTATACGAG. Translation: CASSPVYE. The CDR3 in its entirety is CASSPVYEQYF.

Remarks on this clone: The CDR3 goes on 3 residues after the read ends, and that part is filled in from the germline J gene. The V gene is TRBV30, the J gene TRBJ2-3; maybe TRBD2 (7 bases). Deletions cut 2 bases from V and 3 bases from J, with 15 bases between. CDR1 GTSNPN and CDR2 SVGIG come from the germline V gene (reference sequence). There are 15 residues in the CDR3. Incomplete CDR3 DNA: TGTGCCTGGAGTCCCAGGGGAGGGTGGACAGATACG. The encoded protein is CAWSPRGGWTDT. The CDR3 as a whole reads CAWSPRGGWTDTQYF.

By sample share, this clone is medium-sized. The CDR3 extends 3 residues past the end of the read, so its final part is completed from the germline J gene. V usage is TRBV5-1 and J usage is TRBJ1-4; 7 bases match TRBD1. With 1 base clipped from V and 6 bases from J, the junction kept 6 bases outside the gene matches. The CDR3 sequence is 15 residues long. The germline gives CDR1 SGHRS, CDR2 YFSETQ. The CDR3: CASSLWRGPYEKLFF. CDR3 DNA (partial): TGCGCCAGCAGCTTGTGGAGGGGGCCATATGAAAAA.

By its share, this clone is medium-sized. The CDR3 region is CSAVGQGTDTQYF. The covered CDR3 bases are TGCAGTGCTGTGGGACAGGGGACAGATACG. The V call is TRBV20-1, the J call TRBJ2-3, with TRBD1 matching 10 bases. The CDR3 end lies 3 residues beyond the end of the read and is filled in from the germline J gene. The CDR3 sequence is 13 residues long. CDR1 is DFQATT, CDR2 SNEGSKA, per germline (reference sequence). V was pared by 5 bases and J by 3 bases, with 2 bases of the junction left unmatched.

A word on this clone: The CDR3 end lies 3 residues beyond the end of the read and is filled in from the germline J gene. The rearrangement uses TRBV10-2 and TRBJ2-1, with a weak D call TRBD1 (6 bases). The germline V and J ends were trimmed by 4 bases and 0 bases, with 19 bases remaining between them. CDR1 and CDR2 (germline): WSHSY, SAAADI. This CDR3 comprises 18 residues. The DNA read from the CDR3 is TGCGCCAGCAGTGGGACAGTTATCAGTAGCAGCTCCTACAATGAG. Protein product: CASSGTVISSSSYNE. The complete CDR3 reads CASSGTVISSSSYNEQFF.

In the case of this clone: The read ends 3 residues shy of where the CDR3 ends; the end is completed using the germline J gene. The chain recombines TRBV7-9 with TRBJ1-2; possible D gene TRBD1, 6 bases. Germline CDR1 SEHNR, CDR2 FQNEAQ (reference sequence). CDR3 size: 14 residues. The CDR3 DNA, read in part, is TGTGCCAGCAGCTTAGCGCGGACAGAGGAAGGC. This sequence encodes CASSLARTEEG. The entire CDR3 protein reads CASSLARTEEGYTF.

The sample holds a few counts of this clone. Partial CDR3 DNA: TGTGCCTGGAGTGAGGGACAGCCAAATCAGCCC. Translating it yields CAWSEGQPNQP. The entire CDR3 reads CAWSEGQPNQPQHF. The chain couples TRBV30 to TRBJ1-5; 7 bases match TRBD1. Read sequence stops 3 residues before the CDR3 end, and the germline J gene provides the missing end. There are 14 residues in the CDR3. V lost 1 base to trimming and J lost 4 bases; unmatched junction nucleotides: 4. Germline CDR1 and CDR2: GTSNPN and SVGIG (reference sequence).

Within the sample, this clone is medium-sized. The CDR3 goes on 3 residues after the read ends, and that part is filled in from the germline J gene. V usage is TRBV5-4 and J usage is TRBJ1-4, with TRBD1 matching over 12 bases. The germline V gene encodes CDR1 SGHNT and CDR2 YYREEE (reference sequence). The CDR3 length is 14 residues. V trimming: 4 bases; J trimming: 9 bases; junction bases outside the gene matches: 4. This CDR3 is CASSSGTGGQKLFF. The DNA read from the CDR3 is TGTGCCAGCAGCAGTGGGACAGGGGGCCAAAAA.

This clone was detected only a few times. Read coverage stops 3 residues before the CDR3 terminus; the germline J gene supplies the remainder. The rearrangement uses TRBV30 and TRBJ1-6, with D perhaps TRBD1 (5 bases). The germline V and J ends were trimmed by 0 bases and 7 bases, with 10 bases remaining between them. This CDR3 has 14 residues. Germline CDR1 and CDR2: GTSNPN and SVGIG (reference sequence). The CDR3 bases that were read are TGTGCCTGGAGTGTTCTCAGGGCCAATTCACCC. It encodes CAWSVLRANSP. The CDR3, in full, reads CAWSVLRANSPLHF.

This clone has more than one count but fewer than ten. Read data end 3 residues before the CDR3 end; the end is taken from the germline J gene. The chain has TRBV6-2 or TRBV6-3 and TRBJ1-2; 7 positions agree with TRBD1. Germline loops: CDR1 MNHEY, CDR2 SVGEGT. The CDR3 runs 14 residues. Trimming removed 6 bases from V and 5 bases from J; junction bases left unmatched: 9. CDR3 DNA, as far as it was read: TGTGCCAGCAGAGCGCCGACAGGGAGGTATGGC. Amino acids: CASRAPTGRYG. The whole CDR3 protein is CASRAPTGRYGYTF.

As for this clone: The observed sequence ends 3 residues before the CDR3 terminus, with the missing tail filled in from the germline J gene. The V call is TRBV7-9, the J call TRBJ2-7; the match to TRBD2 covers 8 bases. The CDR3 runs to 14 residues. Germline V gene data show CDR1 as SEHNR and CDR2 as FQNEAQ (reference sequence). Germline trimming cut 3 bases from V and 5 bases from J; bases unmatched to any gene: 6. CDR3 protein: CASSFDGRGHEQYF. The sequenced CDR3 bases are TGTGCCAGCAGCTTCGACGGGAGGGGCCACGAG.

This clone was found a few times. The read terminates 3 residues ahead of where the CDR3 ends, so the germline J gene completes it. The genes are TRBV30 and TRBJ1-2; perhaps TRBD1 as D (6 bases). The CDR3 length is 14 residues. The V end was cut by 0 bases, the J end by 2 bases, with 10 bases between. Per the germline V gene, CDR1 is GTSNPN and CDR2 is SVGIG (reference sequence). Incomplete CDR3 DNA: TGTGCCTGGAGTGTAACAGGGTTAAACTATGGC. Amino acids: CAWSVTGLNYG. The CDR3 in its entirety is CAWSVTGLNYGYTF.

This clone was picked up a small number of times. The missing CDR3 end, 3 residues past where the read stops, is filled in from the germline J gene. The chain recombines TRBV2 with TRBJ2-3; perhaps TRBD1 as D (5 bases). Germline V gene sequence: CDR1 SNHLY, CDR2 FYNNEI. The CDR3 length is 13 residues. The ends were cut back, 7 bases at V and 7 bases at J, with 15 bases in the middle. This chain's CDR3 is CASTGQAPYTQYF. The CDR3 bases that were read are TGTGCCAGCACCGGACAAGCGCCTTATACG.

This clone was detected a few times. Sequencing ends 3 residues short of the CDR3 end; the germline J gene provides the rest. V gene TRBV6-2 or TRBV6-3 combines with J gene TRBJ2-6; D remains unclear. Germline loops: CDR1 MNHEY, CDR2 SVGEGT. The CDR3 has 15 amino acids. V lost 6 bases and J 0 bases, leaving 9 bases between the germline ends. Here the CDR3 reads CASSPDFSGANVLTF. CDR3 bases read: TGTGCCAGCAGCCCTGACTTCTCTGGGGCCAACGTC.

This clone is judged medium-sized. One end of the junction does not line up with germline, which may come from a read error. The read halts 3 residues ahead of the CDR3 end, with the missing end drawn from the germline J gene. The chain couples TRBV4-2 to TRBJ2-7; possible D gene TRBD2, 6 bases. The CDR3 runs to 15 residues. Germline CDR1 and CDR2: LGHNA and YNFKEQ. CDR3 amino acids: CASSQDWGLGYEQYF. The CDR3 bases that were read are TGCGCCAGCAGCCAAGATTGGGGACTGGGCTACGAG.

Sample share makes this clone medium-sized. The DNA read from the CDR3 is TGTGCCAGCAGCCCAACCCCTGAGGCTGGGGGGATCTCCTACGAG. Its protein product is CASSPTPEAGGISYE. The CDR3, in full, reads CASSPTPEAGGISYEQYF. The V call is TRBV3-1 (or the pseudogene TRBV3-2), the J call TRBJ2-7; weak D call: TRBD2 (6 bases). The read is 3 residues too short to cover the CDR3 end, so that end is filled in from the germline J gene. The CDR3 covers 18 residues. V was shortened by 4 bases and J by 0 bases, with 22 bases between the two germline ends. Germline-derived CDR1 and CDR2 are LGHDT and YNNKEL (reference sequence).

For this clone: The read ends 3 residues early relative to the CDR3; the germline J gene fills the gap. The J gene is TRBJ1-5, the V gene TRBV19, with TRBD1 matching 7 bases. Germline lookup yields CDR1 LNHDA and CDR2 SQIVND (reference sequence). J gave up 0 bases and V 6 bases, and 11 bases lay outside the gene matches. This CDR3 is 17 amino acids long. The DNA read from the CDR3 is TGTGCCAGTAGATCCCGTTGGGACAGTTATAGCAATCAGCCC. The encoded protein is CASRSRWDSYSNQP. The CDR3 as a whole reads CASRSRWDSYSNQPQHF.

As to this clone: Read coverage stops 3 residues before the CDR3 terminus; the germline J gene supplies the remainder. This chain links TRBV19 with TRBJ2-7; D is perhaps TRBD1 (5 bases). Trimming took off 3 bases at V and 3 bases at J, with 12 bases between the two ends. The CDR3 has 14 residues. Germline assignment: CDR1 LNHDA and CDR2 SQIVND (reference sequence). The CDR3 loop reads CASSITDRDYEQYF. Partial CDR3 DNA: TGTGCCAGTAGTATTACCGACAGAGACTACGAG.

This clone was recorded a few times. The CDR3 end is not reached by the read, which stops 3 residues before it; the germline J gene fills it in. V usage is TRBV7-2 and J usage is TRBJ1-1; D gene ambiguous. CDR3 length: 15 amino acids. Trimming left V 1 base short and J 1 base short, with 10 bases between. Germline V gives CDR1 SGHTA, CDR2 FQGNSA. The DNA read from the CDR3 is TGTGCCAGCAGCTTAGTGGTCGGTTCGAACACTGAA. Translating gives CASSLVVGSNTE. The whole CDR3 sequence is CASSLVVGSNTEAFF.

This clone turned up a few times. The read gets to within 3 residues of the CDR3 end, and the germline J gene fills in the rest. The rearrangement uses TRBV18 and TRBJ2-5; TRBD1 is a possible D gene (6 bases). The CDR3 consists of 16 residues. The V end was cut by 3 bases, the J end by 2 bases, with 16 bases between. In germline, CDR1 is KGHSH, CDR2 LQKENI. CDR3 residues: CASSPTGTRLQETQYF. Incomplete CDR3 DNA: TGTGCCAGCTCACCGACCGGGACACGGTTACAAGAGACC.

This clone occurred a few times. The sequenced CDR3 bases are TGTGCCAGCAGTTACATCCAATCCCGGGACAGGGGCTACGAG. It codes for CASSYIQSRDRGYE. The complete CDR3 sequence is CASSYIQSRDRGYEQYF. This chain links TRBV6-2 or TRBV6-3 with TRBJ2-7; 10 nucleotides match TRBD1. The sequence runs out 3 residues before the end of the CDR3; the remainder is reconstructed from the germline J gene. This CDR3 region has 17 residues. Germline V CDR1 and CDR2: MNHEY, SVGEGT. The trim removed 2 bases at V and 3 bases at J, leaving 10 bases unmatched.

Details on this clone: The read halts 3 residues ahead of the CDR3 end, with the missing end drawn from the germline J gene. The chain has TRBV19 and TRBJ2-1, with 8 bases aligning to TRBD2. CDR3 length equals 13 residues. The germline V gene has CDR1 LNHDA and CDR2 SQIVND (reference sequence). V lost 9 bases to trimming and J lost 4 bases; unmatched junction nucleotides: 5. CDR3 DNA, as far as it was read: TGTGCCAGAAGACTAGCGCTATACAATGAG. It yields the protein CARRLALYNE. The whole CDR3 sequence reads CARRLALYNEQFF.

This clone is medium-sized by share. The read halts 3 residues ahead of the CDR3 end, with the missing end drawn from the germline J gene. The chain has TRBV20-1 and TRBJ2-2; the match to TRBD1 covers 8 bases. The CDR3 is 14 amino acids. CDR1 DFQATT and CDR2 SNEGSKA come from the germline V gene (reference sequence). V was pared by 3 bases and J by 6 bases, with 6 bases of the junction left unmatched. The CDR3 reads CSARTGDVPGELFF. The sequenced CDR3 bases are TGCAGTGCTAGGACAGGGGACGTTCCCGGGGAG.

A few counts support this clone. The sequenced CDR3 bases are TGTGCCAGCTCACCGGGACAGGGTGAAAAA. It specifies CASSPGQGEK. The entire CDR3 protein is CASSPGQGEKLFF. The rearrangement links TRBV18 to TRBJ1-4; 9 bases fit TRBD1. Read sequence stops 3 residues before the CDR3 end, and the germline J gene provides the missing end. The CDR3 loop spans 13 amino acids. V trimming: 3 bases; J trimming: 7 bases; junction bases outside the gene matches: 0. Germline V gene data show CDR1 as KGHSH and CDR2 as LQKENI.